The 17 T cell receptor beta chains reported below all come from one sample, sequenced in a study of shared clonotypes between healthy human individuals. Sequenced by immunoSEQ multiplex PCR; TCRdb stores in-frame clones only, minus some. The repertoire has 1.4 million or so clones, less than 99% of them found once; the top ten carry 0.3% to 0.45%. Specimen: naive CD4+ T cells sorted from blood. As for subset: CD45RA+ positively selected. These receptors were obtained from a man under 40 in good health.

The chain has TRBV7-2 and TRBJ2-7, with 12 bases lining up with TRBD2. Trimming at V came to 4 bases and at J to 3 bases, leaving 4 bases not matched to a gene. The CDR3 length is 15 residues. Germline values: CDR1 SGHTA, CDR2 FQGNSA. The CDR3 spells CASSYLTSGSYEQYF. CDR3 DNA sequence: TGTGCCAGCAGCTATTTGACTAGCGGGAGCTACGAGCAGTACTTC.

Points on this clone: The same CDR3 is also encoded by other DNA sequences in this sample. The V call is TRBV9, the J call TRBJ2-6, with D perhaps matching TRBD1 or TRBD2 (5 bases each). The V end lost 0 bases, the J end lost 4 bases, and 8 bases lay between the germline ends. The CDR3 consists of 15 residues. Germline lookup yields CDR1 SGDLS and CDR2 YYNGEE. CDR3 DNA sequence: TGTGCCAGCAGCGTAGCAGGGAGCGGGGCCAACGTCCTGACTTTC. This codes for CASSVAGSGANVLTF.

This chain connects TRBV5-1 to TRBJ2-7, with D tentatively TRBD1 (6 bases). This CDR3 region has 14 residues. Trimming cost V 2 bases and J 2 bases, with 11 bases left between them. CDR1 and CDR2 (germline): SGHRS, YFSETQ. The CDR3 here is CASSFGQPPYEQYF. CDR3 coding DNA: TGCGCCAGCAGCTTCGGACAGCCGCCCTACGAGCAGTACTTC.

V is TRBV6-5 and J is TRBJ2-7; D not certain. Trimming took off 1 base at V and 5 bases at J, with 3 bases between the two ends. The CDR3 covers 11 residues. Per germline, CDR1 MNHEY and CDR2 SVGAGI. CDR3 nucleotide sequence: TGTGCCAGCAGTTACTATGACGAGCAGTACTTC. Its protein is CASSYYDEQYF.

This sequence joins TRBV30 and TRBJ2-2, with a possible D match to TRBD1 (5 bases). Per the germline V gene, CDR1 is GTSNPN and CDR2 is SVGIG (reference sequence). The CDR3 is 15 residues long. The V end lost 0 bases, the J end lost 4 bases, and 12 bases lay between the germline ends. The CDR3 DNA sequence: TGTGCCTGGAGTGTACCAGGGTCTATCACCGGGGAGCTGTTTTTT. The encoded protein is CAWSVPGSITGELFF.

The chain recombines TRBV7-8 with TRBJ2-1; 10 bases match TRBD2. Germline loops: CDR1 SGHVS, CDR2 FQNEAQ. Trimming took 5 bases from V and 8 from J; bases not matched to a gene: 21. The CDR3 runs to 19 residues. The CDR3 coding sequence is TGTGCCAGCAGCACCAGGACAGGGACAACTAGCGGGATTCGCCATGAGCAGTTCTTC. Its translation is CASSTRTGTTSGIRHEQFF.

The gene calls are TRBV29-1 and TRBJ2-7; TRBD2 matches 12 bases. The germline gives CDR1 SQVTM, CDR2 ANQGSEA. The CDR3 has 13 amino acids. The ends lost 6 bases at V and 10 bases at J; junction bases unmatched: 10. Here the CDR3 DNA reads TGCAGCGTCGCCCGACTAGCGGGAGAGCATCAGTACTTC. It codes for CSVARLAGEHQYF.

This chain connects TRBV5-1 to TRBJ1-1; 10 nucleotides agree with TRBD1. The CDR3 sequence is 17 residues long. Trimming cost V 4 bases and J 4 bases; bases outside gene matches: 13. Germline values: CDR1 SGHRS, CDR2 YFSETQ. CDR3 protein: CASSPGDRGGGSTEAFF. Written as DNA, the CDR3 is TGCGCCAGCAGCCCGGGGGACAGGGGAGGAGGTAGCACTGAAGCTTTCTTT.

J is TRBJ1-1 and V is TRBV9, with 7 bases aligning to TRBD1. Germline CDR1 and CDR2: SGDLS and YYNGEE. This CDR3 comprises 13 residues. J was trimmed by 5 bases and V by 3 bases; bases with no gene match: 4. CDR3 DNA: TGTGCCAGCAGCGGACAGGGACGGACTGAAGCTTTCTTT. It translates to CASSGQGRTEAFF.

Only one count was recorded for this clone. This sequence joins TRBV27 and TRBJ2-1, with 7 bases lining up with TRBD1. Looked up from germline, CDR1 is MNHEY and CDR2 is SMNVEV (reference sequence). The CDR3 spans 15 residues. V shed 6 bases and J 4 bases; nucleotides not matched to a gene: 9. The CDR3 spells CASSEGGRLYNEQFF. CDR3 in DNA: TGTGCCAGCAGCGAAGGGGGCAGATTATACAATGAGCAGTTCTTC.

The CDR3 DNA reads TGTGCCAGCTTTGGCTTATATGGCTACACCTTC. It codes for CASFGLYGYTF. The chain links TRBV5-6 to TRBJ1-2; D is uncertain. CDR1 is SGHDT, CDR2 YYEEEE, per germline. The CDR3 loop spans 11 amino acids. The V end was cut by 7 bases, the J end by 5 bases, with 9 bases between.

The chain uses TRBV6-1 and TRBJ2-7; D is undetermined. V was shortened by 2 bases and J by 0 bases, with 5 bases between the two germline ends. The germline CDR1 and CDR2 sequences are MNHNS and SASEGT. This CDR3 contains 13 residues. The CDR3 sequence is CASSEMGSYEQYF. DNA of the CDR3: TGTGCCAGCAGTGAAATGGGCTCCTACGAGCAGTACTTC.

The rearrangement joins TRBV5-1 to TRBJ2-7; D is perhaps TRBD1 (6 bases). Germline CDR1 SGHRS, CDR2 YFSETQ. The length of the CDR3 is 13 residues. Trimming took off 0 bases at V and 5 bases at J, with 9 bases between the two ends. CDR3 sequence (DNA): TGCGCCAGCAGCTTGGGGTACAGGGACGAGCAGTACTTC. Its protein is CASSLGYRDEQYF.

V and J are TRBV10-3 and TRBJ2-7; 8 bases match TRBD2. The CDR3 contains 17 residues. Trimming removed 4 bases from V and 2 bases from J; junction bases left unmatched: 13. Germline CDR1 and CDR2: ENHRY and SYGVKD. The CDR3 region has the DNA TGTGCCATCAGTGGGAATAACGGCGGGAGGCCTACCTACGAGCAGTACTTC. Translated: CAISGNNGGRPTYEQYF.

The rearrangement links TRBV28 to TRBJ1-5; TRBD1 aligns across 7 bases. Germline V gene sequence: CDR1 MDHEN, CDR2 SYDVKM. V trimming: 6 bases; J trimming: 5 bases; junction bases outside the gene matches: 4. This CDR3 comprises 13 residues. In nucleotides, the CDR3 is TGTGCCAGCAGGCCACAGGGGCATCAGCCCCAGCATTTT. Translated, it gives CASRPQGHQPQHF.

This chain connects TRBV7-2 to TRBJ1-2, with D perhaps TRBD1 (5 bases). The CDR3 covers 15 residues. Germline V gives CDR1 SGHTA, CDR2 FQGNSA. The V and J ends lost 0 bases and 5 bases respectively, with 13 bases between them. The CDR3 loop reads CASSLATGTAYGYTF. In DNA, the CDR3 is TGTGCCAGCAGCTTAGCGACCGGGACGGCGTATGGCTACACCTTC.

V is TRBV4-1 and J is TRBJ1-4, with D tentatively TRBD1 (6 bases). Per the germline V gene, CDR1 is MGHRA and CDR2 is YSYEKL. V was shortened by 0 bases and J by 5 bases, with 13 bases between the two germline ends. CDR3 length: 16 residues. CDR3 residues: CASSQDRPGVNEKLFF. The CDR3 nucleotides are TGCGCCAGCAGCCAAGATCGTCCAGGGGTGAATGAAAAACTGTTTTTT.